This TCR beta chain appears in the sequencing data of a study of T cell repertoires in cytomegalovirus infection. Study background: Public TCR beta signatures provided an indication of both CMV infection and a matching HLA type. Points from the study as a whole: The study found HLA-C-restricted CMV-specific TCR beta clonotypes dominating the ex vivo response.

As regards this clonotype: Its antigen remains unidentified.

TCRdb re-called the reads with MiXCR, one entry per CDR3 protein. The data hold more than 150,000 distinct CDR3 sequences, with about 21% observed a single time. Germline V gene lookup returns CDR1 LNHDA and CDR2 SQIVND (reference sequence). V shed 3 bases and J shed 6 bases, with 10 bases lying between them. The CDR3 covers 13 residues. This TCR was sampled from a human donor in good health (CMV status not recorded). Some clones in this sample may be carry-over from other donors' samples. This sequence joins TRBV19 and TRBJ2-3, with D hard to call. The sample consisted of PBMCs. The CDR3: CASSIGYRDTQYF. CDR3 DNA sequence: TGTGCCAGTAGTATCGGTTATAGGGATACGCAGTATTTT.